What follows is one T cell receptor beta chain and its context. The authors extracted at least 5.5 micrograms of total RNA per sample. The data stem from a study of blood T cells in healthy people across ages. The second PCR ran about 6 to 11 cycles with a sample-barcoded 5' primer and J-beta primers. TCRdb itself ran the 5' RACE reads through MiXCR, one entry per CDR3 protein. The sample contains 1 million or so distinct CDR3 sequences, 25% of which appear only once. Trimming took off 5 bases at V and 1 base at J, with 9 bases between the two ends. This CDR3 is 14 amino acids long. The same data also contributed to another study, on T cells of mothers and their children. From that second work: For the second PCR, the M1S primer put in sample barcodes and 2-4 random nucleotides.

The sequence derives from a girl between 2 and 10 years old in good health. This rearrangement joins TRBV12-3 or TRBV12-4 to TRBJ1-5; D is uncertain. The source material was blood. DNA for the CDR3: TGTGCCAGCAGTACCTCCGACAGCAATCAGCCCCAGCATTTT. It translates to CASSTSDSNQPQHF.